These 25 T cell receptor beta chains share one sample of origin, sequenced in a study of vaccination effects on CD4 cells after COVID-19. Before sequencing, viral peptide pools were used by the ViraFEST assay to expand antigen-specific CD4+ T cells. After around nine days in culture, the CD4+ T cells were isolated. Subjects were given two BNT162b2 or mRNA-1273 vaccine doses. Which antigens these TCRs recognize remains unknown. The data were produced by immunoSEQ multiplex PCR, yet TCRdb's version contains in-frame clones alone and is incomplete. This sample has about 38,000 clones, with approximately 82% found just once. The sequencing here drew on CD4+ T cells from PBMCs cultured with HCoV-NL63 spike peptides, taken after COVID-19 vaccination. These receptors came from a human donor who received a COVID-19 vaccine. Some clones in this sample may be carry-over from other donors' samples.

This clone appeared a few times. The chain has TRBV11-2 and TRBJ1-4, with 8 bases aligning to TRBD1. The CDR3 runs 14 residues. V lost 4 bases, J lost 7 bases, and 5 bases stayed unmatched. Germline CDR1 is SGHAT and CDR2 is FQNNGV. DNA for the CDR3: TGTGCCAGCAGCTGGACAGGGTCTGTTGAAAAACTGTTTTTT. It codes for CASSWTGSVEKLFF.

The chain has TRBV6-6 and TRBJ2-2; 9 bases fit TRBD1. CDR3 length equals 14 residues. V gave up 8 bases and J gave up 5 bases; unmatched junction bases: 6. Germline CDR1 MNHNY, CDR2 SVGAGI (reference sequence). In DNA form, the CDR3 reads TGTGCCAGCGTTGGGACAGGGCGGACCGGGGAGCTGTTTTTT. Translating it yields CASVGTGRTGELFF.

This clone was counted a few times. The chain couples TRBV2 to TRBJ2-5, with TRBD1 matching 7 bases. The CDR3 spans 14 residues. CDR1 and CDR2 (germline): SNHLY, FYNNEI. V shed 6 bases and J 5 bases; nucleotides not matched to a gene: 9. The CDR3: CASSPGTDPETQYF. CDR3 bases: TGTGCCAGCAGCCCCGGGACAGACCCCGAGACCCAGTACTTC.

The rearrangement uses TRBV5-1 and TRBJ2-2; the D call may be TRBD1 or TRBD2 (5 bases each). V was cut by 5 bases and J by 3 bases, with 8 bases left in between. Germline V gene data show CDR1 as SGHRS and CDR2 as YFSETQ. CDR3 size: 13 residues. In DNA form, the CDR3 reads TGCGCCAGCAGGAGAGGGGACACCGGGGAGCTGTTTTTT. This codes for CASRRGDTGELFF. Filled out from reference TRBV5-1 and TRBJ2-2, the complete variable domain reads KAGVTQTPRYLIKTRGQQVTLSCSPISGHRSVSWYQQTPGQGLQFLFEYFSETQRNKGNFPGRFSGRQFSNSRSEMNVSTLELGDSALYLCASRRGDTGELFFGEGSRLTVL.

This clone was seen a single time. This rearrangement joins TRBV5-1 to TRBJ2-3; 8 bases align to TRBD1. The CDR3 spans 16 residues. The V gene's germline CDR1 is SGHRS and CDR2 YFSETQ. The trim removed 4 bases at V and 2 bases at J, leaving 9 bases unmatched. The DNA for the CDR3 is TGCGCCAGCAGCGTCAGGGGGCTCGGGTCCACAGATACGCAGTATTTT. This translates into CASSVRGLGSTDTQYF.

This rearrangement joins TRBV11-2 to TRBJ1-4; no firm D call. The V gene lost 5 bases and the J gene lost 0 bases, with 7 bases spanning the gap. The CDR3 has 14 amino acids. Germline assignment: CDR1 SGHAT and CDR2 FQNNGV. CDR3 nucleotides: TGTGCCAGCAGCATGATGGCAACTAATGAAAAACTGTTTTTT. The encoded protein is CASSMMATNEKLFF.

This clone was counted a few times. V is TRBV30 and J is TRBJ1-6; the D is unclear. This CDR3 is built from 13 residues. The V gene lost 0 bases and the J gene lost 8 bases, with 8 bases spanning the gap. The germline gives CDR1 GTSNPN, CDR2 SVGIG (reference sequence). The CDR3 sequence is CAWSVSQDSPLHF. Here the CDR3 DNA reads TGTGCCTGGAGTGTATCCCAGGATTCACCCCTCCACTTT.

The chain joins TRBV24-1 to TRBJ1-5, with 9 bases fitting TRBD1. The CDR3 runs to 16 residues. V trimming: 2 bases; J trimming: 6 bases; junction bases outside the gene matches: 7. The germline V gene encodes CDR1 KGHDR and CDR2 SFDVKD. The CDR3 protein is CATSDSMGQGSQPQHF. For the CDR3, the DNA is TGTGCCACCAGTGATTCTATGGGACAGGGTAGTCAGCCCCAGCATTTT.

The chain recombines TRBV30 with TRBJ1-6, with a tentative D call TRBD1 (5 bases). Germline V gene sequence: CDR1 GTSNPN, CDR2 SVGIG (reference sequence). Trimming cost V 0 bases and J 0 bases, with 24 bases left between them. There are 21 residues in the CDR3. The CDR3, as DNA: TGTGCCTGGAGTGTACTTGGGAGAACTCAGGGTGCCAGCTCCTATAATTCACCCCTCCACTTT. Its translation: CAWSVLGRTQGASSYNSPLHF.

The genes are TRBV7-5 and TRBJ2-7; TRBD2, as called in the table, went unchecked against the DNA. TRBV7-5 is termed a pseudogene. The CDR3 has 14 amino acids. CDR3 DNA: TGTGCCAGAAGTCCGGGGAAAATCCACTACGAGCAGTACGTC. It encodes CARSPGKIHYEQYV.

The chain employs TRBV14 and TRBJ2-7; TRBD1 aligns across 7 bases. The germline V gene has CDR1 SGHDN and CDR2 FVKESK. The CDR3 is made up of 12 amino acids. V lost 2 bases to trimming and J lost 6 bases; unmatched junction nucleotides: 1. CDR3 loop: CASSQRQGEQYV. Here the CDR3 DNA reads TGTGCCAGCAGCCAAAGACAGGGCGAGCAGTACGTC.

The chain uses TRBV7-3 and TRBJ2-3; D gene unclear. Germline V CDR1 and CDR2: SGHTA, FQGTGA. V was shortened by 2 bases and J by 0 bases, with 12 bases between the two germline ends. CDR3 length: 16 residues. The CDR3 loop is CASSLQPDSSTDTQYF. The CDR3 DNA follows: TGTGCCAGCAGCTTACAGCCCGATTCAAGCACAGATACGCAGTATTTT.

This clone showed up just a few times. This rearrangement joins TRBV5-4 to TRBJ1-6; D gene unclear. Trimming took off 1 base at V and 10 bases at J, with 12 bases between the two ends. The CDR3 sequence is 14 residues long. Germline lookup yields CDR1 SGHNT and CDR2 YYREEE (reference sequence). This CDR3 reads CASSLLGVESPLHF. DNA of the CDR3: TGTGCCAGCAGCTTGTTGGGTGTGGAATCACCCCTCCACTTT.

The count of this clone is one. V gene TRBV7-9 combines with J gene TRBJ2-7, with D tentatively TRBD1 or TRBD2 (5 bases each). Between the trimmed V and J ends, which lost 5 bases and 2 bases, there was a span of 13 bases. The CDR3 length is 14 residues. In germline, CDR1 is SEHNR, CDR2 FQNEAQ (reference sequence). The CDR3 loop reads CASSPGPRAYEQYV. The CDR3 coding sequence is TGTGCCAGCAGCCCGGGACCGCGTGCCTACGAGCAGTACGTC.

The gene calls are TRBV7-3 and TRBJ2-2, with D perhaps assigned TRBD1 or TRBD2 (5 bases each). Trimming cost V 2 bases and J 2 bases, with 9 bases left between them. This CDR3 region has 15 residues. Looked up from germline, CDR1 is SGHTA and CDR2 is FQGTGA. The CDR3 coding sequence is TGTGCCAGCAGCTTAGGGACGGTCAACACCGGGGAGCTGTTTTTT. It is translated as CASSLGTVNTGELFF.

The rearrangement joins TRBV12-3 or TRBV12-4 to TRBJ2-5; D is unresolved. Trimming pared 3 bases from V and 4 bases from J, leaving 6 bases between. The CDR3 is 12 amino acids. The CDR3 DNA follows: TGTGCCAGCAGTTTCCTAGGAGAGACCCAGTACTTC. Its translation is CASSFLGETQYF.

The chain employs TRBV11-2 and TRBJ1-5; D unclear. Deletions cut 5 bases from V and 4 bases from J, with 6 bases between. The CDR3 runs to 12 residues. From germline, CDR1 is SGHAT and CDR2 FQNNGV. CDR3 residues: CASSRENQPQHF. DNA for the CDR3: TGTGCCAGCAGCCGGGAAAATCAGCCCCAGCATTTT.

The chain recombines TRBV28 with TRBJ1-6; D is uncertain. V lost 2 bases and J 2 bases, leaving 10 bases between the germline ends. The V gene's germline CDR1 is MDHEN and CDR2 SYDVKM. The CDR3 length is 16 residues. CDR3 nucleotides: TGTGCCAGCAGTTTAGGTGGGGATCCCTATAATTCACCCCTCCACTTT. Translated, it gives CASSLGGDPYNSPLHF.

V is TRBV29-1 and J is TRBJ2-5; a weak D match, TRBD2 (5 bases). The CDR3 has 13 amino acids. Trimming left V 7 bases short and J 5 bases short, with 17 bases between. Germline V gives CDR1 SQVTM, CDR2 ANQGSEA. This CDR3 reads CSATYTRFETQYF. CDR3 nucleotides: TGCAGCGCGACCTATACTAGATTCGAGACCCAGTACTTC.

The chain is built from TRBV28 and TRBJ1-2; D gene unclear. Trimming pared 2 bases from V and 2 bases from J, leaving 6 bases between. CDR1 is MDHEN and CDR2 is SYDVKM in the germline V gene. This CDR3 comprises 13 residues. CDR3 sequence: CASSLGVNYGYTF. As DNA, the CDR3 is TGTGCCAGCAGTTTAGGGGTGAACTATGGCTACACCTTC.

This clone appeared a single time. The chain joins TRBV29-1 to TRBJ2-3; D is unresolved. Trimming stripped 7 bases from V and 2 bases from J, with 13 bases between. The CDR3 length is 13 residues. CDR1 and CDR2 from the germline V gene are SQVTM and ANQGSEA. DNA for the CDR3: TGCAGCGCTCTTATAGTGGTCACAGATACGCAGTATTTT. Its protein is CSALIVVTDTQYF.

This clone showed up just a few times. The rearrangement joins TRBV19 to TRBJ2-1; TRBD2 matches at 10 bases. Trimming took 1 base from V and 8 from J; bases not matched to a gene: 5. Germline-derived CDR1 and CDR2 are LNHDA and SQIVND (reference sequence). The CDR3 is 15 amino acids. The CDR3 reads CASSIARLAGDEQFF. The CDR3, as DNA: TGTGCCAGTAGTATAGCGCGGCTAGCGGGGGATGAGCAGTTCTTC.

In this sample, this clone turned up a few times. The rearrangement joins TRBV19 to TRBJ2-5; 8 positions agree with TRBD1. V lost 4 bases, J lost 9 bases, and 13 bases stayed unmatched. The germline CDR1 and CDR2 sequences are LNHDA and SQIVND (reference sequence). CDR3 length equals 15 residues. CDR3 sequence: CASSTHGQGEGSQYF. Here the CDR3 DNA reads TGTGCCAGTAGTACCCACGGACAGGGAGAAGGGTCCCAGTACTTC.

This clone was seen only a few times. This sequence joins TRBV6-5 and TRBJ1-2, with 9 bases lining up with TRBD1. CDR1 and CDR2 from the germline V gene are MNHEY and SVGAGI. The CDR3 has 14 residues. Germline trimming cut 6 bases from V and 8 bases from J; bases unmatched to any gene: 10. The CDR3 loop reads CASRDTGGLLGYTF. Here the CDR3 DNA reads TGTGCCAGCAGAGACACAGGGGGCTTGCTAGGCTACACCTTC.

The chain carries TRBV19 and TRBJ1-4; D unclear. CDR3 length: 15 residues. The V and J ends lost 9 bases and 5 bases respectively, with 19 bases between them. Germline assignment: CDR1 LNHDA and CDR2 SQIVND (reference sequence). Here the CDR3 DNA reads TGTGCCAGCCCCTCAGCCGCCCCAGAGAATGAAAAACTGTTTTTT. It specifies CASPSAAPENEKLFF.